These T cell receptor beta chains were read from a single sample in a study of spatial heterogeneity in lung cancer. TCRdb re-analysed the 5' RACE reads in MiXCR, keeping a single row per CDR3 protein. Of tens of thousands of distinct CDR3 sequences in the sample, approximately 18% were seen once. Here the sequenced sample was PBMCs, taken at surgery. The receptors derive from a male donor with early-stage non-small cell lung cancer. The CDR3 runs from the conserved cysteine through the conserved F or W. A D gene is named only where the DNA matches it firmly. Clone size appears in some rows only: once, few, many, or a class for an expanded clone.

>NA|TRBV5-4|TRBJ1-1|NA
TGTGCCAGCAGCTTGATCGGGACCAACACTGATGCTTTCTTT
CASSLIGTNTDAFF
>NA|TRBV19|TRBJ2-3|many
TGTGCCAGTAGTACAACAGGGTCCACAGATACGCAGTATTTT
CASSTTGSTDTQYF
>TRBD2|TRBV11-3|TRBJ2-5|many
TGTGCCAGCAGCCCGGGCCTAGCGGTTTTGGAAGAGACCCAGTACTTC
CASSPGLAVLEETQYF
>NA|TRBV6-9|TRBJ1-5|few
TGTGCCAGCAGCCCCCCCAGGTCCGGCGGGAGCAATCAGCCCCAGCATTTT
CASSPPRSGGSNQPQHF
>TRBD2|TRBV6-5|TRBJ2-5|NA
TGTGCCAGCAGTTCCCCGGGACTAGTTGGCGAGACCCAGTACTTC
CASSSPGLVGETQYF
>NA|TRBV24-1|TRBJ1-1|many
TGTGCCACCAGTGATTCTGGGGACACTGAAGCTTTCTTT
CATSDSGDTEAFF
>NA|TRBV9|TRBJ2-1|few
TGTGCCAGCAGCGCCTACGGGGATGGGTCAGATGAGCAGTTCTTC
CASSAYGDGSDEQFF
>NA|TRBV20-1|TRBJ2-7|NA
TGCAGTGCTAGACCTACGGGACCCCCCTACGAGCAGTACTTC
CSARPTGPPYEQYF
>NA|TRBV7-3|TRBJ2-1|NA
TGTGCCAGCAGCTTAACGTCCGGGGCCGGGTACAATGAGCAGTTCTTC
CASSLTSGAGYNEQFF
>TRBD2|TRBV28|TRBJ2-1|few
TGTGCCAGCAGTACTTTAGCGGGAGGCTCAGAGTTCTTC
CASSTLAGGSEFF
>TRBD1|TRBV3-1|TRBJ2-5|few
TGTGCCAGCAGCCAAAGACAGGGCCTACAAGAGACCCAGTACTTC
CASSQRQGLQETQYF
>TRBD2|TRBV15|TRBJ2-1|NA
TGTGCCACCAGCAATACCCCGGGACTAGCGGGAGGTAGCTCCTACAATGAGCAGTTCTTC
CATSNTPGLAGGSSYNEQFF
>TRBD1|TRBV7-2|TRBJ2-1|few
TGTGCCTGCAGGAGACAGGGGACGTCCAATGAGCAGTTCTTC
CACRRQGTSNEQFF
>TRBD2|TRBV5-4|TRBJ2-7|NA
TGTGCCAGCAGCTTGGCCGGTAGCGGGCTCTCCTACGAGCAGTACTTC
CASSLAGSGLSYEQYF
>NA|TRBV5-1|TRBJ1-1|few
TGCGCCAGCAGCTTGTGGCAGGCCGGAGGCACTGAAGCTTTCTTT
CASSLWQAGGTEAFF
>TRBD2|TRBV6-6|TRBJ2-5|many
TGTGCCAGCAGTTCCCTCGCGGTTAGCGGGAAGCAAGAGACCCAGTACTTC
CASSSLAVSGKQETQYF
>TRBD1|TRBV28|TRBJ2-5|few
TGTGCCAGCAGTTTACCGGCAGGACAGGGGGCTAAGACCCAGTACTTC
CASSLPAGQGAKTQYF
>TRBD1|TRBV9|TRBJ1-3|NA
TGTGCCAGCAGCGCCGACAGGGGGATCTCTGGAAACACCATATATTTT
CASSADRGISGNTIYF
>NA|TRBV28|TRBJ1-2|NA
TGTGCCACTCGCCTCGTCATAACACATGGCTACACCTTC
CATRLVITHGYTF
>NA|TRBV29-1|TRBJ2-6|many
TGCAGCGTTGTTTCCGCCTCTGGGGCCAACGTCCTGACTTTC
CSVVSASGANVLTF
>NA|TRBV10-3|TRBJ2-5|NA
TGTGCCATCAGCGCAAGACAGGAAGAGACCCAGTACTTC
CAISARQEETQYF
>NA|TRBV7-9|TRBJ1-1|NA
TGTGCCAGCAGCTTAGGATGGGCGCCGGATTTCTTT
CASSLGWAPDFF
>NA|TRBV7-9|TRBJ2-1|NA
TGTGCCAGCAGCCGTTCAAAAGGCAATGAGCAGTTCTTC
CASSRSKGNEQFF
>NA|TRBV20-1|TRBJ2-1|few
TGCAGTGCTAGAGCAACGGGACTCAACAATGAGCAGTTCTTC
CSARATGLNNEQFF
>NA|TRBV6-2/TRBV6-3|TRBJ2-6|NA
TGTGCCAGCAGTTATGAGGGCAGGGCCAACGTCCTGACTTTC
CASSYEGRANVLTF
>NA|TRBV28|TRBJ1-1|NA
TGTGCCAGCAGTTTATTCTGGCAGAACCGTGAAGCTTTCTTT
CASSLFWQNREAFF
>TRBD1|TRBV5-1|TRBJ2-1|NA
TGCGCCAGCAGCTTGACAGGGACAGACTCCTACAATGAGCAGTTCTTC
CASSLTGTDSYNEQFF
>TRBD1|TRBV2|TRBJ1-1|few
TGTGCCAGCAGTGAAGATCTTGGACAGGGGGGCACTGAAGCTTTCTTT
CASSEDLGQGGTEAFF
>NA|TRBV19|TRBJ1-2|NA
TGTGCCAGTACCTCTGAAGCGGGGTTCTATGGCTACACCTTC
CASTSEAGFYGYTF
>NA|TRBV9|TRBJ2-1|NA
TGTGCCAGCAGCGTAGGGGACGAGGACAATGAGCAGTTCTTC
CASSVGDEDNEQFF
>TRBD1|TRBV12-3/TRBV12-4|TRBJ2-1|NA
TGTGCCAGCAGCCCCCGGGGACAGGGGGCGCGTAATGAGCAGTTCTTC
CASSPRGQGARNEQFF
>TRBD1|TRBV27|TRBJ2-2|NA
TGTGCCAGCAGTTGGGGGGACAGGGACACCGGGGAGCTGTTTTTT
CASSWGDRDTGELFF
>NA|TRBV10-3|TRBJ2-6|few
TGTGCCATCAGTGGAATAGACTCTGGGGCCAACGTCCTGACTTTC
CAISGIDSGANVLTF
>TRBD1|TRBV28|TRBJ1-5|medium-sized
TGTGCCAGCAGCCTGGACAGGGGGCCACAGCCCCAGCATTTT
CASSLDRGPQPQHF
>NA|TRBV5-5|TRBJ2-2|NA
TGTGCCAGCAGCTTGGTACTGACAAACACCGGGGAGCTGTTTTTT
CASSLVLTNTGELFF
>TRBD1|TRBV7-9|TRBJ2-1|medium-sized
TGTGCCAGCAGCCCCCGGGACAGGGAGTTGAAATCCTACAATGAGCAGTTCTTC
CASSPRDRELKSYNEQFF
>TRBD2|TRBV7-9|TRBJ2-5|NA
TGTGCCAGCGGAGCGGGAGCTGGAGAGACCCAGTACTTC
CASGAGAGETQYF
>NA|TRBV27|TRBJ2-1|many
TGTGCCAGCAGTCCATTATCCAGGGAAAATGAGCAGTTCTTC
CASSPLSRENEQFF
>NA|TRBV20-1|TRBJ2-3|NA
TGCAGTGCTAGAGTTTCTCTAGTTGGAGATACGCAGTATTTT
CSARVSLVGDTQYF
>TRBD2|TRBV5-4|TRBJ2-5|NA
TGTGCCAGCAGTTCCTTCCAGACTAGCGGGGGCCGAAAGACCCAGTACTTC
CASSSFQTSGGRKTQYF
>TRBD1|TRBV6-1|TRBJ2-7|few
TGTGCCAGCACTCCGGGACAGTCCTACGAGCAGTACTTC
CASTPGQSYEQYF
>TRBD2|TRBV4-3|TRBJ2-2|NA
TGCGCCAGCAGAGGCGGGGGGAACACCGGGGAGCTGTTTTTT
CASRGGGNTGELFF
>NA|TRBV29-1|TRBJ2-3|few
TGCAGCGTTGGACCCGTACCGGGCACAGATACGCAGTATTTT
CSVGPVPGTDTQYF
>TRBD2|TRBV28|TRBJ2-7|few
TGTGCCAGCAGCCCAGACCAGCGGGAGAGCGAGCAGTACTTC
CASSPDQRESEQYF
>NA|TRBV27|TRBJ2-2|NA
TGTGCCAGCAGGGCGGCAGGCCAGAACACCGGGGAGCTGTTTTTT
CASRAAGQNTGELFF
>NA|TRBV7-2|TRBJ2-2|once
TGTGCCAGCAGCTCGGGACCGCGCCGGGAGCTGTTTTTT
CASSSGPRRELFF
>NA|TRBV20-1|TRBJ2-2|few
TGCAGTGCTAGTGAGGAGCGCACCGGGGAGCTGTTTTTT
CSASEERTGELFF
>TRBD1|TRBV24-1|TRBJ2-2|NA
TGTGCCACCTTCGAGGGGGCCGGGGATGGTTCCACCGGGGAGCTGTTTTTT
CATFEGAGDGSTGELFF
>NA|TRBV6-5|TRBJ2-7|few
TGTGCCAGCAGCAACACCCGGGGCTACGAGCAGTACTTC
CASSNTRGYEQYF